One and the same sample provided the 31 T cell receptor beta chains below, sequenced in a study of spatial heterogeneity in lung cancer. Regarding time point: blood at routine non-recurrence follow-up after resection. Unsorted whole RNA from tumor, nontumor lung or frozen PBMC underwent sequencing. TCRdb analysed the 5' RACE reads with MiXCR anew, one entry per CDR3 protein. The sample has around 110,000 distinct CDR3 sequences; approximately 12% are singletons. This specimen was PBMCs, taken at follow-up. All receptors derive from a male donor with early-stage non-small cell lung cancer.

There are a few counts of this clonotype. V gene TRBV28 combines with J gene TRBJ2-3; D remains unclear. The V end lost 3 bases, the J end lost 2 bases, and 12 bases lay between the germline ends. Germline V gives CDR1 MDHEN, CDR2 SYDVKM. This CDR3 has 15 residues. CDR3 residues: CASSFPGPSTDTQYF. CDR3 in DNA: TGTGCCAGCAGTTTCCCAGGTCCGTCCACAGATACGCAGTATTTT.

This clonotype was seen more than once but under ten times. The rearrangement uses TRBV20-1 and TRBJ1-5; the D is unclear. Trimming took 2 bases from V and 8 from J, leaving 10 bases between them. From germline, CDR1 is DFQATT and CDR2 SNEGSKA (reference sequence). The CDR3 length is 12 residues. The CDR3 nucleotides read TGCAGTGCTAGAACGGGGTTGGAGCCCCAGCATTTT. Amino acid sequence: CSARTGLEPQHF.

The chain is built from TRBV12-3 or TRBV12-4 and TRBJ1-2; TRBD1 is a possible D gene (6 bases). The CDR3 runs to 14 residues. Trimming pared 3 bases from V and 8 bases from J, leaving 16 bases between. DNA of the CDR3: TGTGCCAGCAGTTTGGGGACACAGGGAGCCGGCTACACCTTC. Translating gives CASSLGTQGAGYTF.

This clonotype was counted a few times. The V and J genes are TRBV6-4 and TRBJ2-2; tentative D call: TRBD2 (7 bases). The length of the CDR3 is 16 residues. Per the germline V gene, CDR1 is MRHNA and CDR2 is SNTAGT. Deletions cut 5 bases from V and 4 bases from J, with 17 bases between. The DNA of the CDR3 is TGTGCCAGCAGTAGAGACGGGGGGCTGGGCACCGGGGAGCTGTTTTTT. This gives the protein CASSRDGGLGTGELFF.

This clonotype has at least ten counts. The gene calls are TRBV18 and TRBJ2-7; possibly TRBD2 for D (7 bases). The CDR3 consists of 16 residues. Trimming cost V 6 bases and J 3 bases, with 21 bases left between them. The germline V gene encodes CDR1 KGHSH and CDR2 LQKENI. The CDR3 DNA reads as TGTGCCAGCTCGCCCACCGACACAGGGACTATCTACGAGCAGTACTTC. This translates into CASSPTDTGTIYEQYF.

At least ten counts were recorded for this clonotype. The V call is TRBV12-3 or TRBV12-4, the J call TRBJ2-1, with 9 bases matching TRBD2. The CDR3 consists of 16 residues. Trimming at V came to 6 bases and at J to 1 base, leaving 7 bases not matched to a gene. CDR3 protein: CASSPSGGSSYNEQFF. CDR3 coding DNA: TGTGCCAGCAGCCCAAGCGGGGGGAGTTCCTACAATGAGCAGTTCTTC.

This clonotype was detected a few times. The rearrangement joins TRBV4-1 to TRBJ1-1; D uncertain. CDR3 length equals 14 residues. Germline-derived CDR1 and CDR2 are MGHRA and YSYEKL. The ends were cut back, 0 bases at V and 7 bases at J, with 12 bases in the middle. Here the CDR3 reads CASSQDPGRGEAFF. The CDR3 DNA is TGCGCCAGCAGCCAAGATCCCGGCCGGGGTGAAGCTTTCTTT.

The chain is built from TRBV7-2 and TRBJ2-3; D gene uncertain. The germline V gene encodes CDR1 SGHTA and CDR2 FQGNSA. V shed 5 bases and J shed 7 bases, with 19 bases lying between them. The CDR3 sequence is 15 residues long. CDR3 loop: CASSPIEARTNTQYF. For the CDR3, the DNA is TGTGCCAGCAGCCCGATAGAGGCCCGGACGAATACGCAGTATTTT.

The genes are TRBV5-1 and TRBJ2-2, with D perhaps TRBD1 (5 bases). The germline V gene has CDR1 SGHRS and CDR2 YFSETQ. The CDR3 runs to 16 residues. With 4 bases removed from V and 4 bases from J, the gap between germline ends came to 17 bases. The CDR3: CASSPAAGMSTGELFF. The CDR3 DNA is TGCGCCAGCAGCCCCGCAGCAGGGATGAGCACCGGGGAGCTGTTTTTT. The whole variable domain, filled in from reference TRBV5-1 and TRBJ2-2, reads KAGVTQTPRYLIKTRGQQVTLSCSPISGHRSVSWYQQTPGQGLQFLFEYFSETQRNKGNFPGRFSGRQFSNSRSEMNVSTLELGDSALYLCASSPAAGMSTGELFFGEGSRLTVL.

The chain links TRBV20-1 to TRBJ1-5; D uncertain. Germline loops: CDR1 DFQATT, CDR2 SNEGSKA (reference sequence). The V end lost 2 bases, the J end lost 0 bases, and 8 bases lay between the germline ends. The CDR3 is made up of 14 amino acids. The CDR3 region is CSARITHSNQPQHF. The DNA of the CDR3 is TGCAGTGCTAGAATCACCCATAGCAATCAGCCCCAGCATTTT.

The chain combines TRBV11-3 with TRBJ2-7; 7 bases match TRBD2. The germline V gene encodes CDR1 SGHNT and CDR2 YENEEA. V lost 6 bases, J lost 0 bases, and 5 bases stayed unmatched. This CDR3 spans 14 amino acids. The CDR3 DNA is TGTGCCAGCAGGGCGGAGCGGGACTCCTACGAGCAGTACTTC. It is translated as CASRAERDSYEQYF.

There are a few counts of this clonotype. This rearrangement joins TRBV10-3 to TRBJ2-1; 11 nucleotides align to TRBD1. The germline V gene has CDR1 ENHRY and CDR2 SYGVKD. The CDR3 is made up of 16 amino acids. V trimming: 6 bases; J trimming: 2 bases; junction bases outside the gene matches: 6. The CDR3 region has the DNA TGTGCCATCAGCAACCGGGACAGGGGGGCCTACAATGAGCAGTTCTTC. Its protein is CAISNRDRGAYNEQFF.

A few counts support this clonotype. The chain carries TRBV7-2 and TRBJ2-7; D is possibly TRBD1 or TRBD2 (5 bases each). Trimming removed 5 bases from V and 6 bases from J, with 20 bases in between. Germline values: CDR1 SGHTA, CDR2 FQGNSA. The CDR3 is 15 amino acids. The CDR3 protein is CASSPPAGRGREQYF. CDR3 DNA: TGTGCCAGCAGCCCCCCGGCAGGGAGAGGCCGCGAGCAGTACTTC. The complete variable domain, with remaining parts taken from reference TRBV7-2 and TRBJ2-7, reads GAGVSQSPSNKVTEKGKDVELRCDPISGHTALYWYRQSLGQGLEFLIYFQGNSAPDKSGLPSDRFSAERTGGSVSTLTIQRTQQEDSAVYLCASSPPAGRGREQYFGPGTRLTVT.

The chain joins TRBV7-9 to TRBJ2-7; 9 nucleotides match TRBD1. This CDR3 comprises 15 residues. V shed 4 bases and J 1 base; nucleotides not matched to a gene: 5. The germline V gene encodes CDR1 SEHNR and CDR2 FQNEAQ (reference sequence). Written as DNA, the CDR3 is TGTGCCAGCAGCTCGCTGGACAGGGGATCCTACGAGCAGTACTTC. Protein product: CASSSLDRGSYEQYF. The full variable domain, with the rest looked up from reference TRBV7-9 and TRBJ2-7, is DTGVSQNPRHKITKRGQNVTFRCDPISEHNRLYWYRQTLGQGPEFLTYFQNEAQLEKSRLLSDRFSAERPKGSFSTLEIQRTEQGDSAMYLCASSSLDRGSYEQYFGPGTRLTVT.

The chain joins TRBV5-5 to TRBJ2-6; D not resolved. Trimming removed 0 bases at V and 4 bases at J, with 11 bases between. The CDR3 runs to 16 residues. Germline CDR1 and CDR2: SGHKS and YYEKEE (reference sequence). The chain's CDR3 is CASSLAVERGANVLTF. DNA of the CDR3: TGTGCCAGCAGCTTGGCCGTGGAGAGAGGGGCCAACGTCCTGACTTTC.

The table lists this clonotype with a few counts. The gene calls are TRBV9 and TRBJ1-6; D unclear. V was trimmed by 4 bases and J by 12 bases, leaving 8 bases between them. Germline assignment: CDR1 SGDLS and CDR2 YYNGEE. This CDR3 is 11 amino acids long. DNA for the CDR3: TGTGCCAGCAGCCGCGGAGGACCCCTCCACTTT. This translates into CASSRGGPLHF. The full variable domain, rest sourced from reference TRBV9 and TRBJ1-6, is DSGVTQTPKHLITATGQRVTLRCSPRSGDLSVYWYQQSLDQGLQFLIQYYNGEERAKGNILERFSAQQFPDLHSELNLSSLELGDSALYFCASSRGGPLHFGNGTRLTVT.

This clonotype appeared many times. The CDR3 bases are TGTGCCAGCAGCCCGACTAGCGGGGGGAGCAATGAGCAGTTCTTC. Amino acids: CASSPTSGGSNEQFF. The V and J genes are TRBV3-1 and TRBJ2-1, with 13 nucleotides matching TRBD2. After removal of 4 bases from V and 6 bases from J, the junction contained 3 bases not matched to a gene. Germline V gene data show CDR1 as LGHDT and CDR2 as YNNKEL (reference sequence). The length of the CDR3 is 15 residues.

This chain uses TRBV7-2 with TRBJ1-6; 7 bases agree with TRBD1. Germline V CDR1 and CDR2: SGHTA, FQGNSA. The CDR3 sequence is 15 residues long. The V gene end was trimmed by 5 bases and the J gene end by 7 bases; junction bases not matched to a gene: 8. CDR3 residues: CASSPPGTVNSPLHF. The CDR3 DNA is TGTGCCAGCAGCCCTCCCGGGACAGTCAATTCACCCCTCCACTTT.

Only a few counts were recorded for this clonotype. This sequence joins TRBV14 and TRBJ1-2; 9 nucleotides align to TRBD1. This CDR3 has 14 amino acids. Looked up from germline, CDR1 is SGHDN and CDR2 is FVKESK. After removal of 0 bases from V and 7 bases from J, the junction contained 3 bases not matched to a gene. CDR3 protein: CASSQERTGAGYTF. The CDR3 DNA is TGTGCCAGCAGCCAAGAGCGGACAGGGGCTGGCTACACCTTC.

The sample holds many counts of this clonotype. The V gene is TRBV15, the J gene TRBJ2-4; 11 bases match TRBD2. This CDR3 is 19 amino acids long. Germline-derived CDR1 and CDR2 are LNHNV and YYDKDF (reference sequence). V dropped 1 base and J dropped 3; count of bases not matched to a gene: 11. CDR3 amino acids: CATSRALTSGGWDKNIQYF. CDR3 nucleotide sequence: TGTGCCACCAGCAGAGCCCTAACTAGCGGGGGCTGGGACAAAAACATTCAGTACTTC.

This clonotype was seen a handful of times. This chain uses TRBV5-4 with TRBJ2-1; D not certain. Trimming took off 4 bases at V and 8 bases at J, with 13 bases between the two ends. The CDR3 extends over 13 amino acids. Germline values: CDR1 SGHNT, CDR2 YYREEE (reference sequence). CDR3 region: CASSPSALDEQFF. DNA for the CDR3: TGTGCCAGCAGCCCCTCCGCGTTGGATGAGCAGTTCTTC.

This clonotype was seen ten or more times. The rearrangement joins TRBV10-3 to TRBJ1-3; D is uncertain. This CDR3 has 11 amino acids. Germline lookup yields CDR1 ENHRY and CDR2 SYGVKD. V was shortened by 0 bases and J by 12 bases, with 6 bases between the two germline ends. For the CDR3, the DNA is TGTGCCATCAGTGAGTCGAGGGTCATATATTTT. Protein sequence: CAISESRVIYF.

This clonotype was detected a few times. CDR3: CASSQDNHANTEAFF. CDR3 coding DNA: TGTGCCAGCAGCCAAGATAACCACGCGAACACTGAAGCTTTCTTT. This rearrangement joins TRBV3-1 to TRBJ1-1; D is ambiguous. V shed 0 bases and J shed 1 base, with 9 bases lying between them. The germline V gene encodes CDR1 LGHDT and CDR2 YNNKEL (reference sequence). This CDR3 has 15 residues.

This clonotype was found many times. The chain uses TRBV7-2 and TRBJ2-5; D may be TRBD1 (5 bases). The germline V and J ends were trimmed by 0 bases and 3 bases, with 8 bases remaining between them. Germline CDR1 is SGHTA and CDR2 is FQGNSA. The CDR3 sequence is 14 residues long. The CDR3 loop reads CASSLATAKETQYF. The DNA for the CDR3 is TGTGCCAGCAGCTTAGCGACAGCTAAAGAGACCCAGTACTTC.

In this sample, this clonotype turned up a few times. The gene calls are TRBV19 and TRBJ2-7; TRBD1 might be the D (5 bases). The V and J ends lost 6 bases and 2 bases respectively, with 8 bases between them. This CDR3 region has 12 residues. Germline CDR1 and CDR2: LNHDA and SQIVND (reference sequence). CDR3: CASSTTAYEQYF. CDR3 nucleotide sequence: TGTGCCAGTAGCACGACAGCCTACGAGCAGTACTTC. The full variable domain, completed using reference TRBV19 and TRBJ2-7, is DGGITQSPKYLFRKEGQNVTLSCEQNLNHDAMYWYRQDPGQGLRLIYYSQIVNDFQKGDIAEGYSVSREKKESFPLTVTSAQKNPTAFYLCASSTTAYEQYFGPGTRLTVT.

This clonotype was seen ten or more times. In nucleotides, the CDR3 is TGTGCCAGCAATTCCTGGCCGGGGGATGGCTACACCTTC. Its protein product is CASNSWPGDGYTF. V usage is TRBV25-1 and J usage is TRBJ1-2; weak D call: TRBD1 (5 bases). Per germline, CDR1 MGHDK and CDR2 SYGVNS. This CDR3 is built from 13 residues. Trimming took off 7 bases at V and 6 bases at J, with 15 bases between the two ends.

Ten or more counts support this clonotype. The chain recombines TRBV4-2 with TRBJ2-5; TRBD2 matches at 14 bases. Germline values: CDR1 LGHNA, CDR2 YNFKEQ. The CDR3 sequence is 17 residues long. The ends lost 1 base at V and 0 bases at J; junction bases unmatched: 1. Here the CDR3 DNA reads TGTGCCAGCAGCCAAGGGACTAGCGGGGGGTACCAAGAGACCCAGTACTTC. It specifies CASSQGTSGGYQETQYF.

This clonotype was seen ten or more times. This chain connects TRBV20-1 to TRBJ1-2; D might be TRBD1 (5 bases). The CDR3 has 12 amino acids. CDR1 is DFQATT, CDR2 SNEGSKA, per germline (reference sequence). V gave up 5 bases and J gave up 0 bases, with 7 bases separating them. The CDR3 DNA sequence: TGCAGTGCTTCGACAGCTAACTATGGCTACACCTTC. As protein: CSASTANYGYTF.

This clonotype was counted many times. The genes are TRBV6-5 and TRBJ2-7; 10 bases map to TRBD1. In germline, CDR1 is MNHEY, CDR2 SVGAGI. V lost 5 bases to trimming and J lost 5 bases; unmatched junction nucleotides: 6. The CDR3 runs to 14 residues. CDR3 residues: CASSPDRGLHEQYF. The CDR3 DNA follows: TGTGCCAGCAGTCCCGACAGGGGGCTCCACGAGCAGTACTTC.

This clonotype was seen repeatedly, ten times or more. The chain combines TRBV2 with TRBJ1-2; 7 bases are shared with TRBD1. The ends lost 4 bases at V and 4 bases at J; junction bases unmatched: 12. The CDR3 spans 16 residues. The germline V gene has CDR1 SNHLY and CDR2 FYNNEI. The CDR3 spells CASSGGQSNPSYGYTF. For the CDR3, the DNA is TGTGCCAGCAGTGGGGGACAGTCCAATCCCTCCTATGGCTACACCTTC.

This clonotype was counted a few times. The rearrangement links TRBV7-8 to TRBJ2-1; possible D gene TRBD2, 6 bases. CDR1 SGHVS and CDR2 FQNEAQ come from the germline V gene. This CDR3 is 14 amino acids long. Trimming left V 5 bases short and J 8 bases short, with 16 bases between. The CDR3 is CASSPGRLVYEQFF. The CDR3 region has the DNA TGTGCCAGCAGCCCGGGGCGACTAGTCTATGAGCAGTTCTTC.